The source of this T cell receptor (beta chain) is a study of cytomegalovirus exposure and HLA in healthy donors listed by TCRdb under 2017. Regarding the research as a whole: An earlier analysis of roughly 570 of the donors reported 250 to 350 Gb of sequence data and approximately 120 million unique TCR beta sequences obtained from about 200 million T cells. An early release covering about 600 HLA-typed donors comprised around 300 gigabases of sequencing data and around 86 million unique TCR sequences. Of the 300 to 400 genotyped donors, about 80% fell in the genetic ancestry cluster associated with self-reported Caucasian donors. The study aimed to test whether cataloging public T cell receptors could reveal signatures of past pathogen exposure. Using immunosequencing, the study profiled T cell repertoires from around 670 subjects and related those repertoires to cytomegalovirus serostatus. In addition to the first cohort of 650 to 800 subjects, a separate validation cohort of 120 different subjects was used. The study combined high-throughput TCR immunosequencing, statistical association of individual TCRs with disease status, and machine learning to predict cytomegalovirus infection status. A later analysis re-examined previously published TCR beta repertoires from just over 650 donors and added high-resolution HLA genotyping to investigate patterns of TCR occurrence. In the later analysis, no new phenotypic data were used to find candidate immune exposures; instead, reliance was placed on TCR beta sequences and their occurrence across donors. In an earlier analysis of 500 to 650 of the donors, high-throughput TCR beta sequencing was used to judge whether each TCR beta V gene segment behaved as functional or pseudogenic. Donor age, sex, ethnicity and CMV serostatus were collected together with the repertoire data. In a later genetic analysis, genome-wide SNP genotypes for 398 of the 666 donors were used, and that subset was treated as a discovery cohort. All discovery cohort repertoires had been generated on a single sequencing platform. Class I and class II HLA loci were covered by the typing at four-digit resolution. The number of typed donors differed by locus: about 629-640 for A, B, C, DRB1 and DQB1; approximately 530 for DQA1; fewer than 610 for DPA1; and around 490 for DPB1. Roughly 5 DR-DQ haplotypes were handled as single units for association and clustering because linkage in the cohort was strong. Across approximately 420 genotyped donors of the cohort, an average of about 240,000 unique TCR beta nucleotide sequences per donor were sequenced, and around 19% of those sequences were non-productive. Overall study results and their limits: Sequencing depth was assumed to be roughly uniform across donors in the presence/absence analyses, though that assumption may not hold. In a later analysis, HLA-associated TCR beta chains were found to be more clonally expanded and to have lower generation probabilities than equally common non-associated chains. When HLA alleles, especially DR and DQ, strongly co-occurred, attributing TCR associations to individual alleles was difficult. At a false discovery rate of 0.05, a later analysis linked around 15,000 TCR beta sequences to specific HLA alleles. The cohort was sequenced for TCR beta chains only, and without alpha or paired-chain data the features that could be detected were limited. HLA typing was unavailable for some donors at each locus, so association tests used only the typed subset. Correlated functional status among segregating V segments might be attributable to linkage disequilibrium, but an unknown experimental factor could not be ruled out. Across donors, most TCR sequences were observed very rarely, whereas some public TCRs were present in many individuals. In both the original and validation cohorts, the classifier was reported to diagnose cytomegalovirus status with high specificity and sensitivity. A later genetic analysis associated a missense DCLRE1C variant with V-gene and J-gene trimming of TCR beta chains, and an independent cohort replicated the association. In a later analysis, several top co-occurrence clusters were reported to appear linked to parvovirus B19, influenza, CMV and Epstein-Barr virus. Most CMV-associated TCR beta chains appeared to be HLA-restricted in a later analysis, and the HLA associations seemed to be driven largely by CMV exposure. According to a later genetic analysis, donors in an Asian-associated ancestry cluster had fewer N-insertions in productive TCRs than the approximately 670-donor mean. A further reported finding was that TCR beta sequences accurately predicted the HLA-A and HLA-B alleles for most subjects in the first cohort. In an earlier analysis of about 600 of the donors, most TCR beta V segments appeared in productive rearrangements about 87% or about 30% of the time, broadly matching IMGT annotations. Because counts were too low, approximately 18 rarely observed V segments, including chromosome 9 orphons, were excluded from the earlier analysis of 587 of the donors. In a later analysis, TCR association rates were found to vary across HLA loci, with the most associated TCRs seen for DRB1 alleles and the fewest for HLA-C alleles. In the study, roughly 160 TCR beta chains were listed as associated with cytomegalovirus. A few of the identified cytomegalovirus-associated TCR beta chains were confirmed in vitro to be specific for cytomegalovirus antigens. The authors suggested that the approach could potentially be generalized to other disease states and immunological phenotypes. A group of highly shared sequence variants was considered likely to be a technical artifact of the sequencing pipeline. CMV serostatus was the only immune exposure information available for the cohort.

The library was obtained by the immunoSEQ multiplex PCR assay. For the multiplex PCR, a mixture combining 60 forward primers for TCR Vbeta segments and 13 reverse primers for TCR Jbeta segments was used. The CDR3 region of rearranged TCR beta genes was amplified from genomic DNA by a multiplex PCR assay. On the Illumina HiSeq System, the amplified TCR beta libraries were sequenced as 87-base-pair reads. As for how the authors treated the data: A later analysis counted 65 million to 90 million unique TCR beta chains across the 666 repertoires, and roughly 10 million of these chains were shared by at least two donors. Raw reads were error-corrected and collapsed into unique sequences by a nearest-neighbor algorithm in which closely related sequences were merged to remove PCR and sequencing errors. Alignment of CDR3 sequences to IMGT reference sequences was used to assign V, D and J gene segments. For a sequence to be retained, at least a six-nucleotide match to both a V gene segment and a J gene segment was required. A rearrangement counted as productive if the CDR3 had no stop codons and remained in frame with V and J, and every other rearrangement counted as non-productive. CDR3 was defined according to IMGT convention as the region running from the second conserved V-encoded cysteine to the conserved J-encoded phenylalanine. Sequences without an unambiguous match to a single V gene segment were excluded from the earlier analysis of a few hundred of the donors. In an earlier analysis of a few hundred of the donors, a V segment was called functional when productive rearrangements were above 56.7%, and segregating when the standard deviation between donors exceeded 5%. A statistical classification framework was built to diagnose cytomegalovirus status from the catalog of TCR beta chain sequences. A later analysis assigned V and J genes by comparing TCR nucleotide sequences with IMGT/GENE-DB human TR gene sequences. The TCRdist pipeline was used in a later analysis to assign CDR3 sequences and most-parsimonious VDJ recombination scenarios. In a later analysis, each TCR beta chain was defined by its CDR3 amino acid sequence together with its V-gene family, and reads lacking a unique V-gene family were excluded. In a later analysis, fewer than 650 highly shared, low-generation-probability nucleotide sequences were removed to address suspected cross-contamination and a sequencing artifact. In a later analysis, a clonal expansion index for each public chain was calculated from normalized within-repertoire ranks of inferred template counts. A later analysis computed generation probabilities with a VDJ recombination model fitted to out-of-frame rearrangements, and checked the results against IGoR. Hypergeometric tests were used in a later analysis to score TCR-TCR, TCR-HLA and TCR-CMV co-occurrence, with a repertoire-size bias correction applied to the TCR pairs. To estimate false discovery rates, a later analysis permuted the HLA or CMV assignments 20 times. In a later analysis, co-occurring TCRs were grouped with DBSCAN, and TCRdist sequence similarity was added when clustering was performed within HLA-allele-positive subsets. Repertoires with fewer than 30,000 or more than 120,000 public chains were left out of co-occurrence clustering, as were roughly five repertoires with anomalous nucleotide sharing. TCRdb carries this immuneACCESS record with in-frame sequences only. Its versions omit some clonotypes, under half of them owing to an unresolved V gene in the studies checked, with the rest unexplained. V, J and clone size are those of that table, while D and trimming were read from the DNA. Counted in this sample were under 150,000 clones; 84% of them appeared once. The ten largest account for approximately 2.4% of the sample.

Remarks on this clone: Its cognate antigen has yet to be identified. Base-call qualities are not available, and no considerably larger clone is one nucleotide away.

The cohort consisted of 670 or so healthy bone marrow donors. At the time of sampling, all cohort members were nominally healthy, though unrecorded immune exposures were likely present. The donor was CMV seronegative and belonged to the group of 352 seronegative cohort members. A peripheral blood sample was provided by each donor, and peripheral blood mononuclear cells were used for TCR beta sequencing. The Qiagen DNeasy Blood Extraction Kit was used to extract genomic DNA from the blood cell samples. This clonotype was sampled from a man over 45 in good health and CMV-seronegative. The specimen was PBMCs.

The nucleotides read TGTGCCAGCAGAACTAGGGACAGGGTAAAAGCTTTCTTT. Translation gives CASRTRDRVKAFF. The chain joins TRBV6-1 to TRBJ1-1, with 9 bases aligning to TRBD1. V and J are trimmed by 6 bases and 9 bases, and the gene matches miss 8 bases of the junction. Reading the germline V gene gives CDR1 MNHNS and CDR2 SASEGT. Inclusive of the bounding cysteine and phenylalanine, the CDR3 is 13 residues long. Just CDR3 DNA is preserved here, 39 bases in frame from base 1.